Each of the 28 T cell receptor beta chains below was sequenced from the same sample in a study of monozygotic twins with inflammatory bowel disease. TCRdb re-analyzed the 5' RACE reads; it lists each CDR3 protein once, without DNA. This table holds some 150,000 distinct CDR3 sequences. The sample taken for sequencing was blood. Receptor source: a human donor with ulcerative colitis or Crohn's disease, or a healthy co-twin of an affected twin (not recorded which).

The gene calls are TRBV20-1 and TRBJ1-5. Germline V gene lookup returns CDR1 DFQATT and CDR2 SNEGSKA (reference sequence). The CDR3 is made up of 17 amino acids. The CDR3 here is CSARVPHNLDSNQPQHF.

The chain uses TRBV4-2 and TRBJ2-7; TCRdb outputs TRBD1, but without DNA this stays unchecked. The CDR3 has 16 amino acids. The germline V gene encodes CDR1 LGHNA and CDR2 YNFKEQ. The chain's CDR3 is CASSPRPRGGHYEQYF.

The J gene is TRBJ2-3, the V gene TRBV27; there is no DNA to check the TCRdb D call of TRBD1. Germline values: CDR1 MNHEY, CDR2 SMNVEV (reference sequence). The CDR3 sequence is 16 residues long. The CDR3 here is CASSLRGRQGPDTQYF.

The chain recombines TRBV20-1 with TRBJ2-7. Germline CDR1 reads DFQATT; CDR2 reads SNEGSKA (reference sequence). This CDR3 spans 13 amino acids. The CDR3 spells CSASRRASYEQYF.

The chain recombines TRBV20-1 with TRBJ1-4. The germline V gene encodes CDR1 DFQATT and CDR2 SNEGSKA (reference sequence). This CDR3 comprises 12 residues. The CDR3 region is CSASYANEKLFF.

The chain joins TRBV5-1 to TRBJ2-5. This CDR3 spans 13 amino acids. The germline gives CDR1 SGHRS, CDR2 YFSETQ. CDR3 sequence: CASSLLLQETQYF.

V is TRBV5-1 and J is TRBJ2-5. The CDR3 is made up of 14 amino acids. CDR1 is SGHRS, CDR2 YFSETQ, per germline. The CDR3 here is CASSFGPAQETQYF.

The chain combines TRBV7-2 with TRBJ2-3; with no DNA, the TCRdb D assignment of TRBD1 cannot be verified. From germline, CDR1 is SGHTA and CDR2 FQGNSA. This CDR3 is 17 amino acids long. CDR3 protein: CASSSDIGDTYTDTQYF.

The chain combines TRBV5-1 with TRBJ2-1. CDR1 is SGHRS and CDR2 is YFSETQ in the germline V gene. The CDR3 is made up of 14 amino acids. The CDR3 sequence is CASSSDQVGHEQFF. Supplemented by reference TRBV5-1 and TRBJ2-1, the full variable domain reads KAGVTQTPRYLIKTRGQQVTLSCSPISGHRSVSWYQQTPGQGLQFLFEYFSETQRNKGNFPGRFSGRQFSNSRSEMNVSTLELGDSALYLCASSSDQVGHEQFFGPGTRLTVL.

The chain carries TRBV29-1 and TRBJ1-1; checking the TCRdb D call of TRBD1 is not possible without DNA. Germline V CDR1 and CDR2: SQVTM, ANQGSEA. The CDR3 runs to 15 residues. The CDR3 is CSAGGGWGMNTEAFF.

This chain joins TRBV20-1 and TRBJ2-3; TCRdb proposes TRBD1, but this gene call is untestable without DNA. Germline V CDR1 and CDR2: DFQATT, SNEGSKA (reference sequence). The CDR3 length is 14 residues. The CDR3 loop is CSARESGVRDTQYF.

The chain joins TRBV6-1 to TRBJ2-7; TCRdb's D call of TRBD1 is untestable without DNA. This CDR3 is built from 15 residues. Germline CDR1 MNHNS, CDR2 SASEGT. Here the CDR3 reads CASRGGQGSSYEQYF.

The genes are TRBV20-1 and TRBJ2-7; absent DNA, TCRdb's TRBD1 call cannot be checked. The CDR3 loop spans 15 amino acids. Germline-derived CDR1 and CDR2 are DFQATT and SNEGSKA (reference sequence). CDR3: CSAPKLQGAAYEQYF.

This chain joins TRBV3-1 and TRBJ2-4; TCRdb's D call of TRBD1 is untestable without DNA. The CDR3 is made up of 16 amino acids. Germline lookup yields CDR1 LGHDT and CDR2 YNNKEL (reference sequence). CDR3 sequence reads: CASSQALTGVKNIQYF. The variable domain in full, completed from reference TRBV3-1 and TRBJ2-4, reads DTAVSQTPKYLVTQMGNDKSIKCEQNLGHDTMYWYKQDSKKFLKIMFSYNNKELIINETVPNRFSPKSPDKAHLNLHINSLELGDSAVYFCASSQALTGVKNIQYFGAGTRLSVL.

The chain has TRBV28 and TRBJ2-5. The CDR3 is made up of 17 amino acids. Germline CDR1 reads MDHEN; CDR2 reads SYDVKM. CDR3: CASSYLGVPTLGETQYF.

The rearrangement joins TRBV5-1 to TRBJ1-3. The CDR3 covers 14 residues. From germline, CDR1 is SGHRS and CDR2 YFSETQ. CDR3 protein: CASSWGITGNTIYF.

This chain uses TRBV4-2 with TRBJ1-2. This CDR3 comprises 15 residues. The germline V gene encodes CDR1 LGHNA and CDR2 YNFKEQ. The CDR3 here is CASSQVPDDVMGYTF.

The chain couples TRBV19 to TRBJ2-4; the TCRdb D gene call, TRBD1, has no DNA to confirm it. CDR1 and CDR2 (germline): LNHDA, SQIVND (reference sequence). The CDR3 runs to 15 residues. This CDR3 is CASSIAAGVMDIQYF.

The V and J genes are TRBV9 and TRBJ2-2; TCRdb picks TRBD1, but there is no DNA to check that call. Germline V gene data show CDR1 as SGDLS and CDR2 as YYNGEE. The CDR3 contains 15 residues. CDR3 region: CASSVGRGYTGELFF.

The V call is TRBV7-9, the J call TRBJ2-1; TCRdb proposes TRBD2, but this gene call is untestable without DNA. From germline, CDR1 is SEHNR and CDR2 FQNEAQ (reference sequence). The CDR3 consists of 17 residues. The CDR3 protein is CASSLDLGLAGRNEQFF.

The chain combines TRBV7-2 with TRBJ1-2; TCRdb designates TRBD1, a call that cannot be tested without DNA. The CDR3 totals 14 residues. Germline loops: CDR1 SGHTA, CDR2 FQGNSA. Here the CDR3 reads CASSFTDSLYGYTF.

V is TRBV28 and J is TRBJ1-5. The CDR3 covers 12 residues. The germline V gene has CDR1 MDHEN and CDR2 SYDVKM. The CDR3 region is CASSLWDQPQHF.

The chain employs TRBV24-1 and TRBJ2-7; checking the TCRdb D call of TRBD1 is not possible without DNA. The germline V gene has CDR1 KGHDR and CDR2 SFDVKD. The CDR3 runs 14 residues. CDR3 sequence: CATSDSRTGYEQYF.

The genes are TRBV20-1 and TRBJ1-5; TCRdb indicates TRBD1, and absent DNA this call remains unverified. This CDR3 has 14 amino acids. In germline, CDR1 is DFQATT, CDR2 SNEGSKA (reference sequence). The CDR3 sequence is CSAEPGQFNQPQHF.

The chain uses TRBV12-3 or TRBV12-4 and TRBJ2-1. The CDR3 extends over 15 amino acids. CDR3 residues: CASSLAGYSYNEQFF.

The chain is built from TRBV2 and TRBJ2-5. Germline V gene lookup returns CDR1 SNHLY and CDR2 FYNNEI. There are 12 residues in the CDR3. The CDR3 here is CASSGLQETQYF.

The chain carries TRBV4-1 and TRBJ2-1; the TCRdb D gene call, TRBD2, has no DNA to confirm it. The CDR3 is 18 residues long. Germline V gives CDR1 MGHRA, CDR2 YSYEKL. The CDR3 sequence: CASSLGTSRIFPYNEQFF.

The V gene is TRBV27, the J gene TRBJ2-3; TCRdb's D call of TRBD1 is untestable without DNA. From germline, CDR1 is MNHEY and CDR2 SMNVEV (reference sequence). This CDR3 spans 17 amino acids. CDR3 loop: CASSLARLGGEGDTQYF.